This T cell receptor (beta chain) was recorded in a study of blood T cell repertoires in COVID-19. In the study overall: PBMCs, B-cell-depleted T cells, or T cells provided the cDNA or gDNA that made up the material.

Germline CDR1 and CDR2: MDHEN and SYDVKM. This CDR3 is built from 18 residues. V was trimmed by 6 bases and J by 0 bases, leaving 23 bases between them. As originally analysed: Cell counts per sample came from amplifying reference gene primers. Repertoires were generated with immunoSEQ multiplex PCR, while TCRdb's copy carries only in-frame clones and drops some. D and trimming come from the DNA, and the V and J calls and clone size come from that table. This sample has about 88,000 clones, with about 90% found just once. The TCR sequence derives from a man between 18 and 35 years old with COVID-19, enrolled during active disease. Material: peripheral blood. The chain uses TRBV28 and TRBJ1-1; D may be TRBD1 (6 bases). The CDR3 region is CASRYPEGTGYMNTEAFF. The CDR3 DNA sequence: TGTGCCAGCAGATACCCCGAGGGTACAGGGTACATGAACACTGAAGCTTTCTTT.